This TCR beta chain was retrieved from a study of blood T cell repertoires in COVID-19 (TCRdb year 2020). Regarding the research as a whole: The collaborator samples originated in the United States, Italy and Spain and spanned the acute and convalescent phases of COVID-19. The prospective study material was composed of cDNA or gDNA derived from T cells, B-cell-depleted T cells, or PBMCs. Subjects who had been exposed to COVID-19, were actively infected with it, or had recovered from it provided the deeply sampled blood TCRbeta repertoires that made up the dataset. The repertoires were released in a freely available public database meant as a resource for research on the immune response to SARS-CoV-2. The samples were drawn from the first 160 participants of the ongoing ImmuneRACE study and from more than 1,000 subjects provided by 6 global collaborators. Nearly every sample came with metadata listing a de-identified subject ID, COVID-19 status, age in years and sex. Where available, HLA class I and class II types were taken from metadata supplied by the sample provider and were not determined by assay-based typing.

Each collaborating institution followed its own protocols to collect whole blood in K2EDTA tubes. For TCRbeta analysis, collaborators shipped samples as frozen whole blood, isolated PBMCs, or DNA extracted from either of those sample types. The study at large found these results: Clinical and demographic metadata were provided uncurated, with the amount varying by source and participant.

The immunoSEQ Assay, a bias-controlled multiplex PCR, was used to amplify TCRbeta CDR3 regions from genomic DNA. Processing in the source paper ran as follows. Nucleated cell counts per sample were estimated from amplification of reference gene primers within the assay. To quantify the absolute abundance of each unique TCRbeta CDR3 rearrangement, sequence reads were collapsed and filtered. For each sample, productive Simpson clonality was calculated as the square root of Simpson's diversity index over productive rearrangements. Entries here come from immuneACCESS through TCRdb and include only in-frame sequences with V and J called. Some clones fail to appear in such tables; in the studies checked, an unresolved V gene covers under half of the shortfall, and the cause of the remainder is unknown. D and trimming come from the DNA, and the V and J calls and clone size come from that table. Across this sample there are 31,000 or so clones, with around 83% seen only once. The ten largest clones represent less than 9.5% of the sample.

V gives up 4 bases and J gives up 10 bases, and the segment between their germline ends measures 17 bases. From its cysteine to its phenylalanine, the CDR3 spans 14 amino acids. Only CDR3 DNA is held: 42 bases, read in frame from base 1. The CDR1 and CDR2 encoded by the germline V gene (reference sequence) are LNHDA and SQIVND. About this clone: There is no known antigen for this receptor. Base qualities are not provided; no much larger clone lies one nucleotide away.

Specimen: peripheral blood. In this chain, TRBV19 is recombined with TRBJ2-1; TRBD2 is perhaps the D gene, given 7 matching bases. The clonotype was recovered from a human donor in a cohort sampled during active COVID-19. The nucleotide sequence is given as TGTGCCAGTAGTACCTCGACTAGCAGGGGAGAGCAGTTCTTC. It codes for CASSTSTSRGEQFF.